These 21 T cell receptor beta chains originate from one sample sequenced in a study of early T cells in non-severe SARS-CoV-2 infection. TCRdb recomputed calls from the 5' RACE reads with MiXCR, one row per CDR3 protein. Among just under 65,000 distinct CDR3 sequences listed, around 13% were seen once. Source material: whole blood. The receptors were gathered from an adult who was a healthcare worker with PCR-confirmed SARS-CoV-2 infection or an uninfected control (not recorded which).

This clonotype has only a few counts. In nucleotides, the CDR3 is TGCAGTGCTCTCACGGGGGAGCCCTACAATGAGCAGTTCTTC. Its protein is CSALTGEPYNEQFF. The rearrangement links TRBV20-1 to TRBJ2-1, with a tentative D call TRBD2 (6 bases). The CDR3 sequence is 14 residues long. Germline CDR1 and CDR2: DFQATT and SNEGSKA (reference sequence). V gave up 5 bases and J gave up 2 bases, with 13 bases separating them.

This clonotype was counted between two and nine times. The V and J genes are TRBV7-6 and TRBJ1-6, with D possibly being TRBD1 (6 bases). CDR1 and CDR2 (germline): SGHVS, FNYEAQ. V was clipped by 5 bases and J by 6 bases, with 11 bases between them. The CDR3 loop spans 14 amino acids. This CDR3 is CASSPKGGNSPLHF. The CDR3 nucleotides are TGTGCCAGCAGCCCCAAGGGGGGTAATTCACCCCTCCACTTT.

This clonotype was counted only a few times. The chain couples TRBV7-9 to TRBJ2-3, with 8 bases lining up with TRBD2. Germline trimming cut 5 bases from V and 2 bases from J; bases unmatched to any gene: 9. The length of the CDR3 is 16 residues. Germline values: CDR1 SEHNR, CDR2 FQNEAQ (reference sequence). In nucleotides, the CDR3 is TGTGCCAGCAGCCCCCAAGGCGGGGGGACCACAGATACGCAGTATTTT. As protein: CASSPQGGGTTDTQYF.

At least ten counts were recorded for this clonotype. V is TRBV7-2 and J is TRBJ2-3; D is undetermined. Germline V CDR1 and CDR2: SGHTA, FQGNSA. Trimming pared 2 bases from V and 1 base from J, leaving 16 bases between. The CDR3 is made up of 17 amino acids. For the CDR3, the DNA is TGTGCCAGCAGCTTACACCTCGGCTATGAGGGCACAGATACGCAGTATTTT. Its translation: CASSLHLGYEGTDTQYF. The full variable domain, rest sourced from reference TRBV7-2 and TRBJ2-3, is GAGVSQSPSNKVTEKGKDVELRCDPISGHTALYWYRQSLGQGLEFLIYFQGNSAPDKSGLPSDRFSAERTGGSVSTLTIQRTQQEDSAVYLCASSLHLGYEGTDTQYFGPGTRLTVL.

The table lists this clonotype with many counts. This chain joins TRBV4-2 and TRBJ2-3; possibly TRBD1 for D (6 bases). V lost 0 bases to trimming and J lost 1 base, with 14 bases between them. The CDR3 totals 17 residues. The V gene's germline CDR1 is LGHNA and CDR2 YNFKEQ. The CDR3 here is CASSQEAQGLGTDTQYF. The CDR3, as DNA: TGTGCCAGCAGCCAAGAGGCTCAGGGGTTAGGCACAGATACGCAGTATTTT.

The J gene is TRBJ2-3, the V gene TRBV11-2; no reliable D call. This CDR3 has 13 amino acids. Germline assignment: CDR1 SGHAT and CDR2 FQNNGV. Trimming left V 1 base short and J 6 bases short, with 8 bases between. This CDR3 reads CASSLVGLDTQYF. As DNA, the CDR3 is TGTGCCAGCAGCTTAGTCGGGTTGGATACGCAGTATTTT.

This chain joins TRBV7-2 and TRBJ2-1; D remains unclear. V was clipped by 0 bases and J by 9 bases, with 9 bases between them. The germline V gene has CDR1 SGHTA and CDR2 FQGNSA. CDR3 length: 13 amino acids. CDR3 bases: TGTGCCAGCAGCTTAGCGACCTACGGTGAGCAGTTCTTC. This gives the protein CASSLATYGEQFF.

The chain carries TRBV4-2 and TRBJ2-1, with 12 bases fitting TRBD2. The CDR3 is 16 amino acids. Germline V CDR1 and CDR2: LGHNA, YNFKEQ. Germline trimming cut 1 base from V and 6 bases from J; bases unmatched to any gene: 4. As DNA, the CDR3 is TGTGCCAGCAGCCAAGTCCTAGCGGGGGGGCGCAATGAGCAGTTCTTC. It encodes CASSQVLAGGRNEQFF.

The chain couples TRBV18 to TRBJ2-7, with unresolved D. Trimming stripped 0 bases from V and 5 bases from J, with 8 bases between. Germline CDR1 and CDR2: KGHSH and LQKENI. This CDR3 spans 13 amino acids. CDR3 region: CASSPPTADEQYF. The DNA of the CDR3 is TGTGCCAGCTCACCACCGACCGCGGACGAGCAGTACTTC.

In its sample, this clonotype was seen many times. The V and J genes are TRBV18 and TRBJ2-1; no firm D call. This CDR3 has 16 amino acids. The V end was cut by 1 base, the J end by 2 bases, with 12 bases between. Germline lookup yields CDR1 KGHSH and CDR2 LQKENI. CDR3 nucleotide sequence: TGTGCCAGCTCACCACGCAGTTTAGTACCCTACAATGAGCAGTTCTTC. Protein sequence: CASSPRSLVPYNEQFF.

This clonotype was recorded a few times. This chain joins TRBV6-1 and TRBJ2-3, with D maybe TRBD2 (5 bases). CDR3 length: 11 residues. V lost 7 bases to trimming and J lost 6 bases, with 8 bases between them. Germline V CDR1 and CDR2: MNHNS, SASEGT. The CDR3 DNA follows: TGTGCCAGCATTCGGAGGGATACGCAGTATTTT. Residues: CASIRRDTQYF.

In its sample, this clonotype was seen a few times. The genes are TRBV12-3 or TRBV12-4 and TRBJ1-2, with no clear D. The V end lost 5 bases, the J end lost 12 bases, and 16 bases lay between the germline ends. There are 12 residues in the CDR3. The CDR3 is CASSLDRAPDTF. CDR3 nucleotides: TGTGCCAGCAGTCTCGACCGGGCGCCCGACACCTTC.

The V and J genes are TRBV4-3 and TRBJ1-3; no definite D call. Trimming stripped 0 bases from V and 1 base from J, with 7 bases between. CDR1 is LGHNA and CDR2 is YSLEER in the germline V gene. The CDR3 is 15 amino acids. CDR3 sequence (DNA): TGCGCCAGCAGCCAAGATGCCGAGTCTGGAAACACCATATATTTT. Translating it yields CASSQDAESGNTIYF.

This clonotype has more than one count but fewer than ten. The rearrangement links TRBV9 to TRBJ1-1; D gene ambiguous. There are 13 residues in the CDR3. The germline V gene has CDR1 SGDLS and CDR2 YYNGEE. The V and J ends lost 4 bases and 2 bases respectively, with 9 bases between them. CDR3 coding DNA: TGTGCCAGCAGCAGGCGTCGTAACACTGAAGCTTTCTTT. It codes for CASSRRRNTEAFF.

In its sample, this clonotype was seen a few times. The gene calls are TRBV7-8 and TRBJ2-3; TRBD2 matches at 12 bases. CDR1 and CDR2 (germline): SGHVS, FQNEAQ. Losses at the gene ends were 5 bases for V and 2 bases for J; bases not matched to a gene: 5. The CDR3 totals 16 residues. The CDR3: CASSPLAGGITDTQYF. CDR3 DNA: TGTGCCAGCAGCCCGCTAGCGGGGGGGATCACAGATACGCAGTATTTT.

The chain uses TRBV30 and TRBJ2-2, with a possible D match to TRBD2 (6 bases). V lost 7 bases and J lost 6, with 27 bases in between. This CDR3 has 17 residues. Germline assignment: CDR1 GTSNPN and CDR2 SVGIG (reference sequence). The CDR3 here is CAYDRQGRPSGAGELFF. In DNA form, the CDR3 reads TGTGCCTACGACCGGCAGGGAAGACCATCGGGGGCCGGGGAGCTGTTTTTT.

This clonotype was counted a few times. The chain combines TRBV3-1 with TRBJ2-3; 7 bases are a match to TRBD2. The V segment lost 0 bases and the J segment 0 bases; nucleotides outside the gene matches: 6. Germline CDR1 reads LGHDT; CDR2 reads YNNKEL (reference sequence). CDR3 length equals 17 residues. DNA for the CDR3: TGTGCCAGCAGCCAAGATCACCCAGCGGGGAGCACAGATACGCAGTATTTT. This sequence encodes CASSQDHPAGSTDTQYF.

This clonotype was seen many times. This rearrangement joins TRBV18 to TRBJ1-2, with no clear D. This CDR3 contains 13 residues. The V end lost 5 bases, the J end lost 8 bases, and 15 bases lay between the germline ends. Germline V CDR1 and CDR2: KGHSH, LQKENI. The chain's CDR3 is CASSGRLLEGYTF. The CDR3, as DNA: TGTGCCAGCTCAGGTCGGTTGCTCGAGGGCTACACCTTC.

The chain has TRBV18 and TRBJ1-5; D is unresolved. CDR3 size: 15 residues. Germline-derived CDR1 and CDR2 are KGHSH and LQKENI. Trimming took 3 bases from V and 0 from J, leaving 9 bases between them. The CDR3 loop reads CASSPYSSSNQPQHF. As DNA, the CDR3 is TGTGCCAGCTCACCGTACAGCTCTAGCAATCAGCCCCAGCATTTT. Together with reference TRBV18 and TRBJ1-5, the CDR3 gives the full variable domain: NAGVMQNPRHLVRRRGQEARLRCSPMKGHSHVYWYRQLPEEGLKFMVYLQKENIIDESGMPKERFSAEFPKEGPSILRIQQVVRGDSAAYFCASSPYSSSNQPQHFGDGTRLSIL.

This clonotype occurred a few times. This sequence joins TRBV27 and TRBJ1-3; possible D gene TRBD1, 5 bases. Germline V gene lookup returns CDR1 MNHEY and CDR2 SMNVEV (reference sequence). This CDR3 comprises 14 residues. V lost 3 bases and J lost 4, with 10 bases in between. CDR3 coding DNA: TGTGCCAGCAGTTTCACGGGACCCGGAAACACCATATATTTT. It is translated as CASSFTGPGNTIYF.

The chain couples TRBV19 to TRBJ2-7; the D call may be TRBD1 or TRBD2 (5 bases each). This CDR3 region has 17 residues. Per germline, CDR1 LNHDA and CDR2 SQIVND (reference sequence). V lost 5 bases and J 1 base, leaving 21 bases between the germline ends. The CDR3 region is CASSEKAGTYKSYEQYF. The DNA for the CDR3 is TGTGCCAGTAGTGAGAAAGCCGGGACCTACAAATCCTACGAGCAGTACTTC.